The present T cell receptor (beta chain) was sequenced within a study of Ad26.COV2.S vaccination and SARS-CoV-2 variants. Study-wide points: Reports say spike-specific CD8+ and CD4+ T cell responses covered substantial breadth after vaccination.

Profiling relied on immunoSEQ multiplex PCR, and the TCRdb table lists in-frame clones only, not all of them. The sample records roughly 350,000 clones, about 88% being singletons. Documented treatment: 15 to 20 received Ad26.COV2.S at low or high dose, single or two shots; about five received placebo; per-sample allocation not given. All samples were drawn on day 63, counting from the first vaccine or placebo injection. To note about this clone: Its specificity is not known.

V was pared by 1 base and J by 2 bases, with 4 bases of the junction left unmatched. This CDR3 has 15 amino acids. Looked up from germline, CDR1 is MNHEY and CDR2 is SMNVEV (reference sequence). This sequence was found in a person aged 18 to 59 who received the Ad26.COV2.S COVID-19 vaccine or a placebo. The V call is TRBV27, the J call TRBJ2-7; 8 bases fit TRBD1. The sequencing used peripheral blood, collected in a trial of Ad26.COV2.S vaccine versus placebo. CDR3 DNA sequence: TGTGCCAGCAGTTTATACGGACAGGGACCCTACGAGCAGTACTTC. This sequence encodes CASSLYGQGPYEQYF.